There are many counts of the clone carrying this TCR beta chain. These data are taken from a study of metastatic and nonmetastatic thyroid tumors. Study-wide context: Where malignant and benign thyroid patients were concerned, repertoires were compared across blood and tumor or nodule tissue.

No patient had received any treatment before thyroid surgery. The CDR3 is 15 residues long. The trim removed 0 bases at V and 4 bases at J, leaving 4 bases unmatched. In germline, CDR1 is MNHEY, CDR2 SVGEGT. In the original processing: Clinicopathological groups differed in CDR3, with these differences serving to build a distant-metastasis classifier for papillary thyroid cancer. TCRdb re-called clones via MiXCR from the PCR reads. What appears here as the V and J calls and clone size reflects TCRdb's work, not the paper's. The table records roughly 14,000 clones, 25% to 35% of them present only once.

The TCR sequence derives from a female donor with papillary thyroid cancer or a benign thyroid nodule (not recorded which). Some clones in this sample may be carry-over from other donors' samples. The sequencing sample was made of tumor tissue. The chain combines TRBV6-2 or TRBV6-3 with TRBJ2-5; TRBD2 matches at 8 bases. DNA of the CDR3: TGTGCCAGCAGTTACTCGAGCGGGGGCGGAGAGACCCAGTACTTC. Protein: CASSYSSGGGETQYF.